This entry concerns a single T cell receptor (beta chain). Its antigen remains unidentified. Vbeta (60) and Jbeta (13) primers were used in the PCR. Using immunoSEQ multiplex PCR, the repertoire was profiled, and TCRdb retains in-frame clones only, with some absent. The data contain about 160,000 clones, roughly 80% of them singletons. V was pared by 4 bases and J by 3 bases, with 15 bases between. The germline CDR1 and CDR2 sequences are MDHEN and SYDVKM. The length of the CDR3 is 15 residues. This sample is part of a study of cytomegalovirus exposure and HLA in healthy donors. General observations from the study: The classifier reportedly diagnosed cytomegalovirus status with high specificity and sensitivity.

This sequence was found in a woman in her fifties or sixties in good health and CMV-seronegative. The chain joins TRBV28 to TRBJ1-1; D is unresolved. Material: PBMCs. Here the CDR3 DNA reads TGTGCCAGCAGTTCCTCGGTCGCGCCTTACACTGAAGCTTTCTTT. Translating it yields CASSSSVAPYTEAFF.